These 12 T cell receptor beta chains came from one sample sequenced in a study of blood T cell repertoires in COVID-19. The method was immunoSEQ multiplex PCR; TCRdb's version includes in-frame clones alone and lacks a portion of them. The table shows under 300,000 clones, with 80% to 90% occurring only once. Material for sequencing was peripheral blood. The receptor source for this set is a woman aged 30 to 39 with active or convalescent COVID-19.

This chain connects TRBV3-1 (or the pseudogene TRBV3-2) to TRBJ2-1, with 7 bases lining up with TRBD1. The CDR3 totals 16 residues. With V trimmed by 2 bases and J by 6 bases, 10 bases remained unmatched. The V gene's germline CDR1 is LGHDT and CDR2 YNNKEL (reference sequence). DNA of the CDR3: TGTGCCAGCAGCCAAAGTTTAGGTAGGGGGCGCAATGAGCAGTTCTTC. This codes for CASSQSLGRGRNEQFF.

J is TRBJ1-2 and V is TRBV6-4; 8 positions agree with TRBD1. The CDR3 length is 12 residues. V lost 10 bases, J lost 7 bases, and 8 bases stayed unmatched. Per the germline V gene, CDR1 is MRHNA and CDR2 is SNTAGT. The CDR3 coding sequence is TGTGCCACCTCGACAGGGGTGGGTGGCTACACCTTC. It translates to CATSTGVGGYTF.

This chain connects TRBV7-9 to TRBJ1-4; D possibly corresponds to TRBD1 (6 bases). Germline V gives CDR1 SEHNR, CDR2 FQNEAQ (reference sequence). The CDR3 runs to 16 residues. The germline V and J ends were trimmed by 3 bases and 6 bases, with 17 bases remaining between them. The CDR3 loop is CASSLGQGRWDEKLFF. Here the CDR3 DNA reads TGTGCCAGCAGCTTGGGTCAGGGGAGATGGGATGAAAAACTGTTTTTT.

The rearrangement links TRBV12-3 or TRBV12-4 to TRBJ2-2; no clear D. This CDR3 region has 11 residues. The V end lost 7 bases, the J end lost 6 bases, and 6 bases lay between the germline ends. The CDR3 protein is CASTLSGELFF. CDR3 DNA sequence: TGTGCCAGCACCCTTTCCGGGGAGCTGTTTTTT.

This clone was counted a single time. The chain carries TRBV11-3 and TRBJ2-2; the D gene is possibly TRBD1 (7 bases). With 1 base removed from V and 3 bases from J, the gap between germline ends came to 18 bases. This CDR3 is built from 18 residues. CDR1 is SGHNT, CDR2 YENEEA, per germline. The CDR3 loop is CASSLGFWRGQDTGELFF. CDR3 coding DNA: TGTGCCAGCAGCTTAGGGTTTTGGAGGGGGCAAGACACCGGGGAGCTGTTTTTT.

The chain recombines TRBV7-9 with TRBJ1-2, with 7 bases identical to TRBD1. After removal of 7 bases from V and 2 bases from J, the junction contained 4 bases not matched to a gene. Germline V gene lookup returns CDR1 SEHNR and CDR2 FQNEAQ (reference sequence). This CDR3 contains 13 residues. The CDR3 DNA is TGTGCCAGCACCCCAGGGGGAAACTATGGCTACACCTTC. Amino acids: CASTPGGNYGYTF.

This clone was observed a handful of times. The chain links TRBV18 to TRBJ2-1; 14 nucleotides agree with TRBD2. Per germline, CDR1 KGHSH and CDR2 LQKENI. V lost 2 bases and J lost 0; bases outside the gene matches: 3. The CDR3 sequence is 18 residues long. Here the CDR3 DNA reads TGTGCCAGCTCACCAGTAGGACTAGCGGGAGGCTCCTACAATGAGCAGTTCTTC. Its translation: CASSPVGLAGGSYNEQFF.

To note about this clone: Distinct nucleotide sequences in the sample also encode this CDR3. V usage is TRBV5-1 and J usage is TRBJ2-3; 9 bases agree with TRBD2. V lost 0 bases, J lost 0 bases, and 2 bases stayed unmatched. Germline CDR1 reads SGHRS; CDR2 reads YFSETQ. CDR3 length: 16 residues. CDR3 region: CASSLGLAGSTDTQYF. CDR3 coding DNA: TGCGCCAGCAGCTTGGGGCTAGCGGGGAGCACAGATACGCAGTATTTT.

This clone was seen repeatedly, ten times or more. The chain carries TRBV9 and TRBJ1-6; 10 bases match TRBD1. The CDR3 is 17 residues long. V was pared by 3 bases and J by 7 bases, with 10 bases of the junction left unmatched. CDR1 and CDR2 from the germline V gene are SGDLS and YYNGEE. CDR3 nucleotides: TGTGCCAGCAGCGGAGGGACAGGGGCTGGGTTAAATTCACCCCTCCACTTT. Its protein is CASSGGTGAGLNSPLHF.

Concerning this clone: In the same sample, other DNA sequences code for this CDR3. The chain has TRBV18 and TRBJ2-2, with TRBD2 matching over 13 bases. CDR1 is KGHSH, CDR2 LQKENI, per germline. CDR3 length: 17 residues. V lost 2 bases and J lost 2; bases outside the gene matches: 2. The CDR3 DNA follows: TGTGCCAGCTCACCAGGACTAGCGGGGGCCAACACCGGGGAGCTGTTTTTT. Translation: CASSPGLAGANTGELFF.

Of note for this clone: The same CDR3 can be traced to other DNA sequences in this sample. The chain links TRBV9 to TRBJ2-3, with 10 nucleotides matching TRBD2. The CDR3 runs to 16 residues. J gave up 2 bases and V 0 bases, and 3 bases lay outside the gene matches. Germline lookup yields CDR1 SGDLS and CDR2 YYNGEE. This CDR3 is CASSVGLAGATDTQYF. In nucleotides, the CDR3 is TGTGCCAGCAGCGTAGGCCTAGCGGGGGCCACAGATACGCAGTATTTT.

The chain links TRBV23-1 to TRBJ2-5; D not certain. TRBV23-1 falls under the ORF class, with uncertain function. V gave up 2 bases and J gave up 0 bases, with 19 bases separating them. The CDR3 loop spans 18 amino acids. CDR3 residues: CASSQAPRHLQNQETQYF. CDR3 bases: TGCGCCAGCAGTCAAGCCCCCCGTCATCTCCAGAACCAAGAGACCCAGTACTTC.